This T cell receptor beta chain stems from a study of blood T cell repertoires in COVID-19. Study information: COVID-19 samples, acute and convalescent, were from the United States, Italy and Spain.

Original processing methods: From reference gene primer amplification, estimates of nucleated cell counts were derived. Method: immunoSEQ multiplex PCR; TCRdb's copy keeps in-frame clones and lacks some. D and trimming were read from the DNA, whereas the V and J calls and clone size are those reported in that table. The sample has 200,000 to 300,000 clones, about 73% seen once. In regard to this clone: The junction differs from germline at one of its ends, possibly a read error.

This TCR was sampled from a woman aged 80 or older with acute or convalescent COVID-19. Sequenced input: peripheral blood.

CDR3: CASSLVGQAWDF. CDR3 nucleotide sequence: TGTGCCAGCAGCTTAGTAGGACAGGCGTGGGACTTC. J is TRBJ2-5 and V is TRBV7-9; 7 bases line up with TRBD1. The CDR3 sequence is 12 residues long. CDR1 is SEHNR, CDR2 FQNEAQ, per germline (reference sequence). Full variable domain (missing parts from reference TRBV7-9 and TRBJ2-5): DTGVSQNPRHKITKRGQNVTFRCDPISEHNRLYWYRQTLGQGPEFLTYFQNEAQLEKSRLLSDRFSAERPKGSFSTLEIQRTEQGDSAMYLCASSLVGQAWDFGPGTRLLVL.